This entry describes one TCR beta chain. Its antigen is as yet unknown. It was with a sample-barcoded 5' primer and a J-beta primer mix that a second PCR of roughly 7 to 12 cycles was run. CDR3-containing paired-end reads numbered at least 2.5 million in each sample. TCRdb recomputed calls from the 5' RACE reads with MiXCR, one row per CDR3 protein. The table records about 800,000 distinct CDR3 sequences, over 45% of them present only once. This sample stems from a study of blood T cells in healthy people across ages. Study observations and caveats: Reliance upon unsorted PBMCs precluded definitive naive versus antigen-experienced comparison. Per million T cells, the diversity of TCR beta decreased roughly linearly as age advanced.

Healthy Caucasian individuals from Russia aged about 6 to 95 served as donors. This TCR came from a man aged 25 to 45 in good health. The specimen was blood.

CDR3 region: CASSYAASREKLFF. CDR3 nucleotide sequence: TGTGCCAGCAGTTACGCGGCGAGTCGGGAAAAACTGTTTTTT. The chain is built from TRBV6-6 and TRBJ1-4; no firm D call. Trimming removed 2 bases at V and 8 bases at J, with 12 bases between. Germline lookup yields CDR1 MNHNY and CDR2 SVGAGI (reference sequence). The CDR3 consists of 14 residues.